This TCR beta chain was identified in a study of shared clonotypes between healthy human individuals. The study's findings and limits: The four-donor shared clonotypes exceeded non-shared clonotypes in generation probability, with non-shared ones scoring lower. An expected dependence of interdonor clonotype sharing on sequencing depth was noted.

Germline V CDR1 and CDR2: MNHEY, SMNVEV (reference sequence). The CDR3 contains 16 residues. V was pared by 4 bases and J by 0 bases, with 16 bases between. Libraries were prepared by immunoSEQ multiplex PCR; TCRdb keeps only in-frame clonotypes and omits some of them. The sample shows some 2.1 million clones, about 95% of them seen only once. Remarks on this clone: The antigen is unknown.

The TCR sequence derives from a man younger than 35 in good health. This chain links TRBV27 with TRBJ2-7; D not certain. What was sequenced was naive CD4+ T cells sorted from blood. Subset described: CD45RA+ positively selected. For the CDR3, the DNA is TGTGCCAGCAGTTACCGCTCCGGCAGCATCTCCTACGAGCAGTACTTC. It translates to CASSYRSGSISYEQYF.